The TCR beta chain described here comes from a study of Ad26.COV2.S vaccination and SARS-CoV-2 variants. Overall study: Each vaccinee took Ad26.COV2.S intramuscularly, once or twice 56 days apart. Study-level findings and limits: A substantial breadth of spike-specific CD8+ and CD4+ T cell responses after vaccination has been reported.

The CDR3 covers 14 residues. From germline, CDR1 is SGHTA and CDR2 FQGNSA. Trimming took 1 base from V and 10 from J, leaving 16 bases between them. Regarding this clone: The target antigen is unknown.

Only in-frame clones appear in the TCRdb table, and some are missing; sequencing was by immunoSEQ multiplex PCR. The sample lists over 350,000 clones; 88% were seen once. As to treatment: roughly 20 received Ad26.COV2.S at low or high dose, single or two shots; several received placebo; per-sample allocation not given. All samples were drawn on day 63, counting from the first vaccine or placebo injection. Ad26.COV2.S expressed prefusion-stabilized spike from the original Wuhan strain. V is TRBV7-2 and J is TRBJ1-2, with D maybe TRBD1 (6 bases). The specimen comprised peripheral blood, sampled in a trial of Ad26.COV2.S vaccine versus placebo. This clonotype was obtained from a person aged 18-60 years who received the Ad26.COV2.S COVID-19 vaccine or a placebo. CDR3 bases: TGTGCCAGCAGCTTAGATGGCAGAGAGGGGGACTACACCTTC. This gives the protein CASSLDGREGDYTF.